This T cell receptor beta chain was observed in a study of OX40 agonist ivuxolimab in advanced cancers. Study conclusions and caveats: Blood T cells, both CD4+ and CD8+, expanded clonally by week 6 at 0.1 to 3.0 mg/kg.

The CDR3 runs to 14 residues. Unmatched junction bases numbered 6, after V lost 5 bases and J lost 3 bases. Germline V CDR1 and CDR2: GTSNPN, SVGIG (reference sequence). The repertoire was sequenced with immunoSEQ multiplex PCR; TCRdb's copy has only in-frame clones and lacks some. The sample shows just over 60,000 clones, roughly 87% of them seen only once. As concerns this clone: Antigen: not known.

V and J are TRBV30 and TRBJ1-1; 10 nucleotides agree with TRBD1. The sequenced sample was CD4+ or CD8+ T cells sorted from blood, obtained in a trial of the OX40 agonist ivuxolimab. The receptor was isolated from an adult with an advanced solid tumor such as melanoma, head and neck, liver or kidney cancer. CDR3 in DNA: TGTGCCTGGGATGAGACAGGGGGCCACACTGAAGCTTTCTTT. Translation gives CAWDETGGHTEAFF. Combining the CDR3 with reference TRBV30 and TRBJ1-1 gives the whole variable domain SQTIHQWPATLVQPVGSPLSLECTVEGTSNPNLYWYRQAAGRGLQLLFYSVGIGQISSEVPQNLSASRPQDRQFILSSKKLLLSDSGFYLCAWDETGGHTEAFFGQGTRLTVV.